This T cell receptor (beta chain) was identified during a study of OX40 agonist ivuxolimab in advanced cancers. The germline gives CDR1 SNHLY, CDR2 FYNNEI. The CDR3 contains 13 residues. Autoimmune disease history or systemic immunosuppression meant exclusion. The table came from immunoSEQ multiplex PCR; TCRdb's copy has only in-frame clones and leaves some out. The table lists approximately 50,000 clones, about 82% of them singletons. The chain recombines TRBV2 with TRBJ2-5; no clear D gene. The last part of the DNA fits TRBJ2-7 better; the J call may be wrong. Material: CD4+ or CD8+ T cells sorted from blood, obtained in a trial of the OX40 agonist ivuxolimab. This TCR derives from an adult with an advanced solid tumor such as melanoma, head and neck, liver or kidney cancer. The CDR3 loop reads CASSGDQFYEQYF. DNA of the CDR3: TGTGCCAGCAGTGGAGACCAATTCTACGAGCAGTACTTC.